The 10 T cell receptor beta chains in this list originate from one sample, sequenced in a study of shared T cell receptors in the human thymus. The data were produced by immunoSEQ multiplex PCR, yet TCRdb's version contains in-frame clones alone and is incomplete. The table includes roughly 710,000 clones, 80% to 90% detected once. These data were also filed under a second study, of human thymus T cells.

Specimen: thymocytes. The receptor set was obtained from a girl under two years old with a congenital heart defect.

The rearrangement uses TRBV6-5 and TRBJ1-5; TRBD1 matches at 7 bases. J gave up 5 bases and V 6 bases, and 10 bases lay outside the gene matches. The V gene's germline CDR1 is MNHEY and CDR2 SVGAGI. CDR3 length equals 15 residues. The CDR3: CASSRRQGLDQPQHF. CDR3 DNA: TGTGCCAGCAGCCGAAGACAGGGCCTCGATCAGCCCCAGCATTTT.

A few counts support this clone. The rearrangement joins TRBV19 to TRBJ2-7; 8 bases are shared with TRBD1. CDR1 is LNHDA and CDR2 is SQIVND in the germline V gene (reference sequence). The CDR3 is 13 residues long. After removal of 6 bases from V and 4 bases from J, the junction contained 5 bases not matched to a gene. CDR3 DNA: TGTGCCAGTAGAGGGACAGGCCTTTACGAGCAGTACTTC. It translates to CASRGTGLYEQYF.

The V and J genes are TRBV4-1 and TRBJ2-7; D not resolved. Germline V gives CDR1 MGHRA, CDR2 YSYEKL. Trimming took off 2 bases at V and 0 bases at J, with 14 bases between the two ends. This CDR3 is built from 16 residues. In DNA, the CDR3 is TGCGCCAGCAGCCAATGGTTCAGCGAAAGCTCCTACGAGCAGTACTTC. Its protein is CASSQWFSESSYEQYF.

The chain combines TRBV28 with TRBJ2-1; tentative D call: TRBD2 (5 bases). Germline assignment: CDR1 MDHEN and CDR2 SYDVKM. The CDR3 length is 13 residues. Trimming removed 5 bases at V and 10 bases at J, with 15 bases between. The CDR3 region has the DNA TGTGCCAGCAGTATCGAAGGACTGAAAGAGCAGTTCTTC. This codes for CASSIEGLKEQFF.

J is TRBJ2-6 and V is TRBV7-9; 9 bases align to TRBD1. With V trimmed by 10 bases and J by 4 bases, 20 bases remained unmatched. Germline loops: CDR1 SEHNR, CDR2 FQNEAQ (reference sequence). The CDR3 totals 19 residues. As DNA, the CDR3 is TGTGCCATCAAACCCATTCCCAGGGACAGGGTGGCCGGGGCCAACGTCCTGACTTTC. Its protein is CAIKPIPRDRVAGANVLTF.

J is TRBJ2-2 and V is TRBV10-3; weak D call: TRBD2 (5 bases). Germline V gene data show CDR1 as ENHRY and CDR2 as SYGVKD. This CDR3 is 16 amino acids long. The germline V and J ends were trimmed by 6 bases and 4 bases, with 18 bases remaining between them. The CDR3 nucleotides are TGTGCCATCAGCGGACTTCGTCGGAGCTTCACCGGGGAGCTGTTTTTT. It encodes CAISGLRRSFTGELFF.

This clone was counted a few times. This CDR3 reads CASRWGDSLMNTEAFF. CDR3 coding DNA: TGTGCCAGCAGATGGGGGGACAGCCTTATGAACACTGAAGCTTTCTTT. This chain connects TRBV25-1 to TRBJ1-1, with 7 nucleotides matching TRBD1. V shed 6 bases and J 0 bases; nucleotides not matched to a gene: 10. This CDR3 comprises 16 residues. Germline loops: CDR1 MGHDK, CDR2 SYGVNS.

This chain joins TRBV6-5 and TRBJ2-7; weak D call: TRBD2 (7 bases). CDR1 is MNHEY and CDR2 is SVGAGI in the germline V gene. The V gene lost 4 bases and the J gene lost 6 bases, with 19 bases spanning the gap. The CDR3 is made up of 15 amino acids. The DNA of the CDR3 is TGTGCCAGCAGTTGGACCGGGGGGCCCTACGGCGAGCAGTACTTC. It specifies CASSWTGGPYGEQYF.

The genes are TRBV4-3 and TRBJ2-2, with 11 bases aligning to TRBD1. CDR3 size: 18 residues. CDR1 LGHNA and CDR2 YSLEER come from the germline V gene. Trimming took 4 bases from V and 5 from J; bases not matched to a gene: 12. CDR3 DNA: TGCGCCAGCAGCCGACGCCCGGGACAGGGGGTTTTGACCGGGGAGCTGTTTTTT. It translates to CASSRRPGQGVLTGELFF.

The gene calls are TRBV5-6 and TRBJ1-1; D is unresolved. In germline, CDR1 is SGHDT, CDR2 YYEEEE. The CDR3 runs to 13 residues. V lost 4 bases and J 1 base, leaving 8 bases between the germline ends. The CDR3 DNA reads as TGTGCCAGCAGCGCTCGGTCGAACACTGAAGCTTTCTTT. Translated: CASSARSNTEAFF. The full variable domain, completed using reference TRBV5-6 and TRBJ1-1, is DAGVTQSPTHLIKTRGQQVTLRCSPKSGHDTVSWYQQALGQGPQFIFQYYEEEERQRGNFPDRFSGHQFPNYSSELNVNALLLGDSALYLCASSARSNTEAFFGQGTRLTVV.